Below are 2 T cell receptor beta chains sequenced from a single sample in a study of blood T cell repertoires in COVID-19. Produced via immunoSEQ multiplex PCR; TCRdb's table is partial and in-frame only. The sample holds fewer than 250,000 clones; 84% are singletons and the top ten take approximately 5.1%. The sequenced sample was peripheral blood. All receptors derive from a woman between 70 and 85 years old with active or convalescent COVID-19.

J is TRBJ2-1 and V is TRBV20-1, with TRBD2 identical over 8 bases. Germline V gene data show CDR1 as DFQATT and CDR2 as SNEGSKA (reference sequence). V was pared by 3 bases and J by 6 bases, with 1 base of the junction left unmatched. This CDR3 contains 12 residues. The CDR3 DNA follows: TGCAGTGCTAGTGGGACTAGCAATGAGCAGTTCTTC. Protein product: CSASGTSNEQFF.

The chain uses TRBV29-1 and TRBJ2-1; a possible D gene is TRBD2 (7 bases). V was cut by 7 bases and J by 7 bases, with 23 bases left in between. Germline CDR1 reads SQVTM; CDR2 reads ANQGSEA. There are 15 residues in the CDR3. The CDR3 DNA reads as TGCAGCGCACCCGGGGTACGGGGGGCTGGGAATGAGCAGTTCTTC. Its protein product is CSAPGVRGAGNEQFF.